These 18 T cell receptor beta chains share one sample of origin, sequenced in a study of a mutant IDH1 vaccine in newly diagnosed glioma. Time point in this sample: week 47, end of study. Vaccination used 300 ug of mutant IDH1 20-mer peptide per dose, with topical imiquimod. Using immunoSEQ multiplex PCR, the repertoire was profiled, and TCRdb retains in-frame clones only, with some absent. Here the sample spans 35,000 to 45,000 clones, about 75% being singletons. The antigens of these receptors remain unknown. The sequenced sample was PBMCs, obtained from a glioma patient whose treatment included an IDH1 peptide vaccine. Source of these receptors: a man aged 35 to 55 with glioma.

The rearrangement joins TRBV5-6 to TRBJ1-5; tentatively, D is TRBD1 (6 bases). CDR1 and CDR2 from the germline V gene are SGHDT and YYEEEE. The CDR3 length is 14 residues. The ends were cut back, 3 bases at V and 5 bases at J, with 12 bases in the middle. The CDR3, as DNA: TGTGCCAGCAGCTACAGGGACCGTTATCAGCCCCAGCATTTT. It yields the protein CASSYRDRYQPQHF.

The rearrangement links TRBV6-6 to TRBJ1-1; D is unclear. The V and J ends lost 5 bases and 0 bases respectively, with 13 bases between them. This CDR3 is built from 15 residues. Germline CDR1 MNHNY, CDR2 SVGAGI (reference sequence). The chain's CDR3 is CASSTPRRMNTEAFF. CDR3 bases: TGTGCCAGCAGTACCCCCAGACGCATGAACACTGAAGCTTTCTTT.

This chain uses TRBV7-6 with TRBJ2-7; 8 bases match TRBD2. Germline CDR1 is SGHVS and CDR2 is FNYEAQ. With V trimmed by 6 bases and J by 3 bases, 13 bases remained unmatched. This CDR3 comprises 16 residues. The CDR3 reads CASRSIYSGENYEQYF. In DNA form, the CDR3 reads TGTGCCAGCAGATCAATCTATAGCGGGGAGAACTACGAGCAGTACTTC.

This clone was seen a handful of times. The gene calls are TRBV6-5 and TRBJ2-3, with a weak D call TRBD2 (7 bases). The V and J ends lost 6 bases and 4 bases respectively, with 14 bases between them. This CDR3 is 14 amino acids long. Germline values: CDR1 MNHEY, CDR2 SVGAGI. Written as DNA, the CDR3 is TGTGCCAGCAGCACAGGGCGGGAGTCAGATACGCAGTATTTT. It specifies CASSTGRESDTQYF.

This clone was recorded a few times. This rearrangement joins TRBV2 to TRBJ1-1, with TRBD1 identical over 9 bases. The junction had 7 bases not matched to a gene; V was cut back by 4 bases and J by 4 bases. The CDR3 sequence is 15 residues long. Germline V gene sequence: CDR1 SNHLY, CDR2 FYNNEI. CDR3 loop: CASSAPDRGATEAFF. DNA of the CDR3: TGTGCCAGCAGTGCCCCGGACAGGGGTGCCACTGAAGCTTTCTTT. Supplemented by reference TRBV2 and TRBJ1-1, the full variable domain reads EPEVTQTPSHQVTQMGQEVILRCVPISNHLYFYWYRQILGQKVEFLVSFYNNEISEKSEIFDDQFSVERPDGSNFTLKIRSTKLEDSAMYFCASSAPDRGATEAFFGQGTRLTVV.

The rearrangement joins TRBV5-8 to TRBJ2-6; D is unresolved. V dropped 0 bases and J dropped 0 bases, with 13 bases sitting between them. Per the germline V gene, CDR1 is SGHTS and CDR2 is YDEGEE. The CDR3 runs to 18 residues. Written as DNA, the CDR3 is TGTGCCAGCAGCTTGGTGGCAGGAATTAGCTCTGGGGCCAACGTCCTGACTTTC. Amino acid sequence: CASSLVAGISSGANVLTF. The full variable domain, in which reference TRBV5-8 and TRBJ2-6 provide the parts outside the CDR3, is EAGVTQSPTHLIKTRGQQATLRCSPISGHTSVYWYQQALGLGLQFLLWYDEGEERNRGNFPPRFSGRQFPNYSSELNVNALELEDSALYLCASSLVAGISSGANVLTFGAGSRLTVL.

This chain joins TRBV6-5 and TRBJ1-4; TRBD1 agrees at 8 bases. The junction had 10 bases not matched to a gene; V was cut back by 5 bases and J by 8 bases. This CDR3 has 15 residues. Germline V gene sequence: CDR1 MNHEY, CDR2 SVGAGI. CDR3 loop: CASSPTRDRNEKLFF. In DNA form, the CDR3 reads TGTGCCAGCAGTCCAACCCGGGACAGGAACGAAAAACTGTTTTTT.

The V call is TRBV9, the J call TRBJ2-2; tentatively, D is TRBD1 (6 bases). In germline, CDR1 is SGDLS, CDR2 YYNGEE. V lost 4 bases and J lost 3, with 10 bases in between. CDR3 length: 14 amino acids. This CDR3 is CASSPRTDTGELFF. The CDR3 nucleotides are TGTGCCAGCAGCCCCCGGACAGACACCGGGGAGCTGTTTTTT.

The rearrangement uses TRBV7-9 and TRBJ2-4; TRBD2 matches at 11 bases. Germline CDR1 is SEHNR and CDR2 is FQNEAQ (reference sequence). Trimming cost V 5 bases and J 5 bases; bases outside gene matches: 5. This CDR3 has 15 amino acids. This chain's CDR3 is CASSARGLAENIQYF. DNA for the CDR3: TGTGCCAGCAGCGCGAGGGGACTAGCGGAAAACATTCAGTACTTC.

V gene TRBV6-6 combines with J gene TRBJ2-5, with D unclear. CDR1 and CDR2 (germline): MNHNY, SVGAGI (reference sequence). The V and J ends lost 7 bases and 5 bases respectively, with 14 bases between them. The CDR3 sequence is 13 residues long. CDR3 nucleotide sequence: TGTGCCAGCAATGTCGGACCGTCGGAGACCCAGTACTTC. Its protein product is CASNVGPSETQYF.

This clone was observed a single time. The V and J genes are TRBV7-2 and TRBJ2-7; possible D gene TRBD2, 5 bases. V lost 1 base to trimming and J lost 7 bases, with 11 bases between them. This CDR3 spans 13 amino acids. The germline CDR1 and CDR2 sequences are SGHTA and FQGNSA. Written as DNA, the CDR3 is TGTGCCAGCAGCTTAGGGGTAGCGAGGGAGCAGTACGTC. It translates to CASSLGVAREQYV.

This clone was recorded only once. The chain joins TRBV27 to TRBJ1-4; no reliable D call. Looked up from germline, CDR1 is MNHEY and CDR2 is SMNVEV (reference sequence). V was trimmed by 3 bases and J by 11 bases, leaving 13 bases between them. The CDR3 runs 13 residues. DNA for the CDR3: TGTGCCAGCAGTTTTCCGGGGAACGGGAAACTGTTTTTT. It translates to CASSFPGNGKLFF.

This clone was seen once. The V and J genes are TRBV7-9 and TRBJ1-2; D remains ambiguous. CDR1 and CDR2 from the germline V gene are SEHNR and FQNEAQ (reference sequence). The CDR3 has 13 amino acids. The V gene lost 7 bases and the J gene lost 2 bases, with 11 bases spanning the gap. The CDR3 bases are TGTGCCAGCACCGGGAGCCAAAACTATGGCTACACCTTC. Residues: CASTGSQNYGYTF.

This clone was detected once. The V call is TRBV9, the J call TRBJ2-1; D may correspond to TRBD1 or TRBD2 (5 bases each). V lost 6 bases and J 8 bases, leaving 18 bases between the germline ends. Germline loops: CDR1 SGDLS, CDR2 YYNGEE. The CDR3 length is 14 residues. The CDR3 is CASTPFMMGDEQFF. CDR3 coding DNA: TGTGCCAGCACGCCTTTTATGATGGGGGATGAGCAGTTCTTC.

This clone was picked up a small number of times. This chain connects TRBV7-8 to TRBJ2-5; D is undetermined. CDR1 is SGHVS and CDR2 is FQNEAQ in the germline V gene. The CDR3 runs to 12 residues. Trimming removed 3 bases at V and 3 bases at J, with 5 bases between. The CDR3 DNA is TGTGCCAGCAGCTTCAGTAAAGAGACCCAGTACTTC. Translating it yields CASSFSKETQYF. Looking up the rest from reference TRBV7-8 and TRBJ2-5 gives the full variable domain: GAGVSQSPRYKVAKRGQDVALRCDPISGHVSLFWYQQALGQGPEFLTYFQNEAQLDKSGLPSDRFFAERPEGSVSTLKIQRTQQEDSAVYLCASSFSKETQYFGPGTRLLVL.

This clone occurred a few times. The identical CDR3 is also encoded by other nucleotide sequences in the sample. This chain connects TRBV20-1 to TRBJ1-3; D unresolved. V was shortened by 3 bases and J by 2 bases, with 2 bases between the two germline ends. This CDR3 region has 11 residues. CDR1 DFQATT and CDR2 SNEGSKA come from the germline V gene (reference sequence). CDR3 sequence: CSASAGNTIYF. DNA for the CDR3: TGCAGTGCTAGTGCTGGAAACACCATATATTTT.

The chain recombines TRBV19 with TRBJ2-1; TRBD1 matches at 7 bases. V trimming: 1 base; J trimming: 3 bases; junction bases outside the gene matches: 9. Germline loops: CDR1 LNHDA, CDR2 SQIVND (reference sequence). This CDR3 is built from 17 residues. CDR3 residues: CASSIGQGVKVYNEQFF. The CDR3 DNA reads TGTGCCAGTAGTATAGGGCAGGGGGTCAAAGTCTACAATGAGCAGTTCTTC.

This chain links TRBV2 with TRBJ2-2, with D perhaps matching TRBD1 or TRBD2 (5 bases each). This CDR3 spans 15 amino acids. Trimming stripped 7 bases from V and 1 base from J, with 13 bases between. CDR1 SNHLY and CDR2 FYNNEI come from the germline V gene. The CDR3 DNA sequence: TGTGCCAGCACCATTCTTGGGGGGAACACCGGGGAGCTGTTTTTT. As protein: CASTILGGNTGELFF.